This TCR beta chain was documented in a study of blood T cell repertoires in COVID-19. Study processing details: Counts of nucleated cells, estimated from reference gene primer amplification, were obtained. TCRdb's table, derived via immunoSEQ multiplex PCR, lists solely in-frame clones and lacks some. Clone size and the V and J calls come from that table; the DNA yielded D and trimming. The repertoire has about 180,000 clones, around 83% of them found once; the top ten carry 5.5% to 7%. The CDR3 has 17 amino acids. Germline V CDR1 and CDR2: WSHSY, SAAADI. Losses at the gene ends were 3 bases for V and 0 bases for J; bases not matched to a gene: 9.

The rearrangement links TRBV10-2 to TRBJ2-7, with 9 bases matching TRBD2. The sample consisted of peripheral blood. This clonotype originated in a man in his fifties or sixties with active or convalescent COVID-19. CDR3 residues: CASSEGGRATFSYEQYF. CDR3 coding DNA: TGCGCCAGCAGTGAAGGCGGGAGGGCCACTTTCTCCTACGAGCAGTACTTC.